This entry features one T cell receptor (beta chain) sequence. This specimen belongs to a study of blood T cell repertoires in COVID-19. Study-wide context: From the United States, Italy and Spain came samples of acute and convalescent COVID-19. From T cells, B-cell-depleted T cells, or PBMCs came the material, which was cDNA or gDNA.

Original processing methods: Researchers report that nucleated cell counts were estimated from reference gene primer amplification. Generated by immunoSEQ multiplex PCR, the TCRdb table keeps only in-frame clones and is missing some. That table supplies the V and J calls and clone size; D and trimming were determined from the DNA. The table includes around 250,000 clones, 80% to 90% detected once. Grouping used clinical history reported by participants in a survey and questionnaire. Germline CDR1 MDHEN, CDR2 SYDVKM. The CDR3 is made up of 17 amino acids. The junction had 18 bases not matched to a gene; V was cut back by 6 bases and J by 5 bases.

The sample was PBMCs or T cells enriched from blood (not recorded which). The TCR sequence derives from a woman aged 30 to 39 with acute COVID-19. The rearrangement links TRBV28 to TRBJ1-2; 7 nucleotides match TRBD1. CDR3: CASRFTGVLQSGYGYTF. The CDR3, as DNA: TGTGCCAGCAGATTTACAGGGGTCTTACAGTCGGGTTATGGCTACACCTTC.